The present TCR beta chain was sequenced within a study of CD8+CD57+ T cells in acquired aplastic anemia. Looking at the study overall: Sorted cells (CD4+ and CD8+) yielded DNA amounts that averaged roughly 3 ug.

The CDR3 loop spans 13 amino acids. V lost 2 bases and J 7 bases, leaving 11 bases between the germline ends. Germline CDR1 ENHRY, CDR2 SYGVKD. Genomic DNA, the template, was used for profiling of the TCR beta VDJ and CDR3. TCRdb called the reads again in MiXCR, with one record for every CDR3 protein. The sample lists around 150,000 distinct CDR3 sequences, roughly 40% occurring once. This clonotype came up many times. Its antigen is unidentified. Study-level findings and limits: The CD8+ Simpson's diversity of patients and controls was not significantly different.

Sequencing input: sorted CD4+, CD8+, or CD8+CD57+ T cells (not recorded which) from PBMCs. The rearrangement uses TRBV10-3 and TRBJ1-2, with TRBD1 as a possible D gene (5 bases). The source is a human donor in good health. The DNA of the CDR3 is TGTGCCATCAGTGAGGACAGACGGGGTGGCTACACCTTC. Encoded protein: CAISEDRRGGYTF.